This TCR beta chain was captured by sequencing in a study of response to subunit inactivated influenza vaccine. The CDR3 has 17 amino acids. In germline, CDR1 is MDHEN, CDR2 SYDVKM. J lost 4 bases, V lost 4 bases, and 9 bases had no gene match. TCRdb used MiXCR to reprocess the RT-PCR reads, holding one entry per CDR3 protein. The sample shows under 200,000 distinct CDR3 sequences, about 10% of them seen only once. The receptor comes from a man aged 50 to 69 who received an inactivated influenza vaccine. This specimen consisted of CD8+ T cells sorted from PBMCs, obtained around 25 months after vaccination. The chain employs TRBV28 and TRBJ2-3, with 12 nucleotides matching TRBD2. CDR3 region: CASSSSSSGRAPDTQYF. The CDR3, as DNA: TGTGCCAGCAGTTCGTCTTCTAGCGGGAGGGCCCCAGATACGCAGTATTTT. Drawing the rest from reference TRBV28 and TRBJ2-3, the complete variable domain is DVKVTQSSRYLVKRTGEKVFLECVQDMDHENMFWYRQDPGLGLRLIYFSYDVKMKEKGDIPEGYSVSREKKERFSLILESASTNQTSMYLCASSSSSSGRAPDTQYFGPGTRLTVL.